This T cell receptor (beta chain) was profiled in a study of CD8 T cells in Susac syndrome. CDR1 and CDR2 from the germline V gene are SGHAT and FQNNGV. CDR3 length equals 15 residues. V lost 5 bases to trimming and J lost 0 bases, with 13 bases between them. Random hexamers were used to reverse transcribe the RNA input (roughly 0.5 to 1 ug). TCRdb ran MiXCR on the immunoSEQ multiplex PCR reads and lists one entry per CDR3 protein. The table includes 200,000 to 250,000 distinct CDR3 sequences, 80% to 95% detected once. CD8+ and CD4+ T cells taken from blood had their TCR beta sequenced. Input material: CD8+ T cells from PBMCs. This clonotype was obtained from a human donor with multiple sclerosis. The V and J genes are TRBV11-2 and TRBJ2-5, with D uncertain. CDR3 bases: TGTGCCAGCAGCCCGCTCAATGGGCACCAAGAGACCCAGTACTTC. Amino acids: CASSPLNGHQETQYF.